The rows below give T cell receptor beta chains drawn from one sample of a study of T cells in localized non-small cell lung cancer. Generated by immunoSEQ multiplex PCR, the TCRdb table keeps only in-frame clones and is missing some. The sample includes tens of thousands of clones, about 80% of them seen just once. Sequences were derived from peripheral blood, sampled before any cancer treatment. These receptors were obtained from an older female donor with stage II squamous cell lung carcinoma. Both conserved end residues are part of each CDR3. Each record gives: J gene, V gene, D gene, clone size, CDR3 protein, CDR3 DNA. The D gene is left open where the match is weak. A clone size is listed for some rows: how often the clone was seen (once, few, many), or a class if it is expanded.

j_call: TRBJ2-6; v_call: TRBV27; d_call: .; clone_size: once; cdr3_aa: CASSLFAGAGANVLTF; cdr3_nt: TGTGCCAGCAGTTTATTCGCCGGGGCTGGGGCCAACGTCCTGACTTTC
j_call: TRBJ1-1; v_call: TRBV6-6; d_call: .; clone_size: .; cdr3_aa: CASSYSGTGGYQAFF; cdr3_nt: TGTGCCAGCAGTTACTCGGGGACGGGAGGATATCAAGCTTTCTTT
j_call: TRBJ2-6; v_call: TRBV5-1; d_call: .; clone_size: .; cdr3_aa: CASSWRADSGANVLTF; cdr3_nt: TGCGCCAGCAGCTGGCGGGCGGACTCTGGGGCCAACGTCCTGACTTTC
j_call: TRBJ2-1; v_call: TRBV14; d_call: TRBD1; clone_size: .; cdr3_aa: CASSPLPGQGAGEQFF; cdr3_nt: TGTGCCAGCAGCCCCCTACCTGGACAGGGGGCGGGTGAGCAGTTCTTC
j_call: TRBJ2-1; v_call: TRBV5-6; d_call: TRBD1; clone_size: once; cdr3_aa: CASSLYQSGGLQFF; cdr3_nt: TGTGCCAGCAGCTTGTATCAGTCAGGGGGCTTGCAGTTCTTC
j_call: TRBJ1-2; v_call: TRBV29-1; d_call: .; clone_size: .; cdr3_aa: CSVEREGNHGYTF; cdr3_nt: TGCAGCGTTGAGAGGGAGGGAAACCATGGCTACACCTTC
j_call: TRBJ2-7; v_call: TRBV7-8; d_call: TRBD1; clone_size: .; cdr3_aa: CASSLEPGQPLYEQYF; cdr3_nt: TGTGCCAGCAGCTTAGAGCCGGGACAGCCCCTCTACGAGCAGTACTTC
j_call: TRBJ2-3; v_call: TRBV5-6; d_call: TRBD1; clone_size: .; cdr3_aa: CASSLVGQGGGDTQYF; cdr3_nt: TGTGCCAGCAGCTTGGTCGGACAGGGGGGAGGAGATACGCAGTATTTT
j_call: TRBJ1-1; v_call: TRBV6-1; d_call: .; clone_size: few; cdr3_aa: CASSEYRNTEAFF; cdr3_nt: TGTGCCAGCAGTGAATACCGAAACACTGAAGCTTTCTTT
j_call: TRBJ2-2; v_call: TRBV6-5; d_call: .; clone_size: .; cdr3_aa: CASSYTSLSELFF; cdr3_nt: TGTGCCAGCAGTTACACTAGTTTATCGGAGCTGTTTTTT
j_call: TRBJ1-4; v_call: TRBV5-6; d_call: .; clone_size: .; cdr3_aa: CASSRTATNEKLFF; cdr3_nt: TGTGCCAGCAGCCGAACTGCAACTAATGAAAAACTGTTTTTT
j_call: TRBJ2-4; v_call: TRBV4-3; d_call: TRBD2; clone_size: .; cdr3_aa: CASSQERASGEVAKNIQYF; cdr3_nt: TGCGCCAGCAGCCAAGAAAGAGCTAGCGGGGAGGTAGCCAAAAACATTCAGTACTTC
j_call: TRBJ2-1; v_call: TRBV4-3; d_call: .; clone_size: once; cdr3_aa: CASSSTESGSYNEQFF; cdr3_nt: TGCGCCAGCAGCTCGACGGAGTCCGGATCCTACAATGAGCAGTTCTTC
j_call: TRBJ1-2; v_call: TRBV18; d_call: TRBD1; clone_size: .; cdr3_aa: CASSSGTVRSQRGYTF; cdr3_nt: TGTGCCAGCTCGTCCGGGACAGTAAGATCCCAGAGAGGCTACACCTTC
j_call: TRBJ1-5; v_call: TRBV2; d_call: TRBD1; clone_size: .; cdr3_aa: CASDRGGNQPQHF; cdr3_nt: TGTGCCAGCGACAGGGGAGGAAATCAGCCCCAGCATTTT
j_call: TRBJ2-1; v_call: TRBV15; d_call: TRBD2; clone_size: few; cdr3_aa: CATSRARGRDEQFF; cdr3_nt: TGTGCCACCAGCAGGGCTCGGGGGAGGGATGAGCAGTTCTTC
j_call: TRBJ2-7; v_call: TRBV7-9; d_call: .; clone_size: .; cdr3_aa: CASSLEGRGDEQYF; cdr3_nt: TGTGCCAGCAGCTTAGAGGGTAGAGGGGACGAGCAGTACTTC
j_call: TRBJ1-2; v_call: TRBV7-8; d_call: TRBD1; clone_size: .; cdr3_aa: CASSLVNRGVGYTF; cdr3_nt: TGTGCCAGCAGCTTAGTGAACAGGGGTGTCGGCTACACCTTC
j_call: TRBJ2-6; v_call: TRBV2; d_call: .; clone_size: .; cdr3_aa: CASSEDTSGANVLTF; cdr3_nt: TGTGCCAGCAGCGAGGATACTTCTGGGGCCAACGTCCTGACTTTC
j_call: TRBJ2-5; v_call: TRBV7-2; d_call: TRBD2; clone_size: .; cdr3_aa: CASSSTGLAGGIKETQYF; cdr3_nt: TGTGCCAGCAGCTCGACAGGACTAGCGGGGGGAATAAAAGAGACCCAGTACTTC
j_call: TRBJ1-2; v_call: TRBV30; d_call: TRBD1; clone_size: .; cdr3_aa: CAWSVGTGVGYTF; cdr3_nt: TGTGCCTGGAGTGTGGGTACAGGGGTTGGCTACACCTTC
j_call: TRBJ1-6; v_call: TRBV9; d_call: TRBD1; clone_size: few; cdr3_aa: CASSTGQSNSPLHF; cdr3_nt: TGTGCCAGCAGCACGGGACAGAGTAATTCACCCCTCCACTTT
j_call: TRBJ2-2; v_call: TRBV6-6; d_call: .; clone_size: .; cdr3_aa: CASRTGDGELFF; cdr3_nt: TGTGCCAGCCGAACAGGCGACGGGGAGCTGTTTTTT
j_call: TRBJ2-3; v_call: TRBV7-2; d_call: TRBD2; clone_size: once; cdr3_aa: CASSSRGLATDTQYF; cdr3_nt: TGTGCCAGCAGCTCACGTGGACTAGCCACAGATACGCAGTATTTT
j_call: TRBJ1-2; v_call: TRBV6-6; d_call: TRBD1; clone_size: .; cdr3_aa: CASSRDRGKKYGYTF; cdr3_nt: TGTGCCAGCAGCAGGGACAGGGGGAAAAAATATGGCTACACCTTC
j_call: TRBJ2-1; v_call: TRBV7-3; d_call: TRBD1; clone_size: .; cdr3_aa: CASSLGTGQVGEQFF; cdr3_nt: TGTGCCAGCAGCTTAGGGACAGGTCAAGTAGGGGAGCAGTTCTTC
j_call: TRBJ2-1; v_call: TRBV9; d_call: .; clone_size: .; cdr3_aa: CASSVGDGAAYNEQFF; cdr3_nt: TGTGCCAGCAGCGTAGGAGACGGGGCCGCCTACAATGAGCAGTTCTTC
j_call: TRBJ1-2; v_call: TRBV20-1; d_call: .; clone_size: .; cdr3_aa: CSAPRDGYTF; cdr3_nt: TGCAGTGCTCCCCGTGATGGCTACACCTTC
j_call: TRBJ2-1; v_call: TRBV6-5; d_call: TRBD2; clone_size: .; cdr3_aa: CASSSPGLGDNEQFF; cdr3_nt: TGTGCCAGCAGTTCCCCGGGACTAGGGGACAATGAGCAGTTCTTC
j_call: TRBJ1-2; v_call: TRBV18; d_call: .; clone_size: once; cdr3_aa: CASSPPVGESGYTF; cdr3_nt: TGTGCCAGCTCACCACCGGTAGGGGAAAGTGGCTACACCTTC